These 24 T cell receptor beta chains originate from one sample sequenced in a study of cytomegalovirus exposure and HLA in healthy donors. A multiplex PCR was run with 60 Vbeta primers and 13 Jbeta primers. Generated by immunoSEQ multiplex PCR, the TCRdb table keeps only in-frame clones and is missing some. The sample contains 60,000 or so clones, 70% to 80% of which appear only once. Sequencing used PBMCs. Receptors originate from a woman in her thirties or forties in good health and CMV-seropositive.

The J gene is TRBJ2-3, the V gene TRBV27; TRBD2 might be the D (7 bases). The CDR3 has 19 amino acids. Germline V gene lookup returns CDR1 MNHEY and CDR2 SMNVEV (reference sequence). Trimming removed 6 bases at V and 0 bases at J, with 25 bases between. The CDR3 loop is CASSPFGLEGGTSTDTQYF. The CDR3 bases are TGTGCCAGCAGCCCTTTTGGACTAGAGGGGGGTACAAGCACAGATACGCAGTATTTT.

This clone showed up just a few times. The rearrangement joins TRBV7-2 to TRBJ2-3; 12 nucleotides line up with TRBD2. The V segment lost 1 base and the J segment 4 bases; nucleotides outside the gene matches: 3. Germline assignment: CDR1 SGHTA and CDR2 FQGNSA. The CDR3 spans 16 residues. The DNA of the CDR3 is TGTGCCAGCAGCTTAGTGCTAGCGGGGGGGTCAGATACGCAGTATTTT. Its translation: CASSLVLAGGSDTQYF.

V usage is TRBV7-9 and J usage is TRBJ2-7; D may be TRBD1 (6 bases). This CDR3 is 17 amino acids long. CDR1 is SEHNR, CDR2 FQNEAQ, per germline (reference sequence). The germline V and J ends were trimmed by 5 bases and 1 base, with 21 bases remaining between them. CDR3: CASSQNHGTHDSYEQYF. In DNA, the CDR3 is TGTGCCAGCAGCCAAAACCATGGGACACATGATTCCTACGAGCAGTACTTC.

For this clone: Distinct nucleotide sequences in the sample also encode this CDR3. J is TRBJ2-5 and V is TRBV4-1; D possibly corresponds to TRBD2 (5 bases). The CDR3 spans 16 residues. The V gene's germline CDR1 is MGHRA and CDR2 YSYEKL. V dropped 3 bases and J dropped 5 bases, with 19 bases sitting between them. CDR3 loop: CASSQASPRGLETQYF. For the CDR3, the DNA is TGCGCCAGCAGCCAGGCCTCCCCTCGGGGATTGGAGACCCAGTACTTC.

This clone has only one observation. CDR3 in amino acids: CSVEVYRGYGYTF. The CDR3 region has the DNA TGCAGCGTTGAAGTTTACAGGGGCTATGGCTACACCTTC. The chain uses TRBV29-1 and TRBJ1-2, with 7 bases lining up with TRBD1. The CDR3 is 13 residues long. CDR1 SQVTM and CDR2 ANQGSEA come from the germline V gene. Germline trimming cut 1 base from V and 4 bases from J; bases unmatched to any gene: 3.

The V call is TRBV7-2, the J call TRBJ2-5; a weak D match, TRBD2 (6 bases). The CDR3 loop spans 15 amino acids. Germline V CDR1 and CDR2: SGHTA, FQGNSA. With 1 base removed from V and 3 bases from J, the gap between germline ends came to 12 bases. The CDR3 spells CASSLGPGEEETQYF. In nucleotides, the CDR3 is TGTGCCAGCAGCTTAGGTCCGGGGGAGGAAGAGACCCAGTACTTC.

In its sample, this clone was seen once. The chain links TRBV4-2 to TRBJ1-4; unclear D gene. Trimming removed 1 base from V and 8 bases from J, with 5 bases in between. This CDR3 comprises 12 residues. Germline V gives CDR1 LGHNA, CDR2 YNFKEQ. In DNA form, the CDR3 reads TGTGCCAGCAGCCAAGTGTCGGAAAAACTGTTTTTT. It specifies CASSQVSEKLFF.

This clone has only a few counts. J is TRBJ2-2 and V is TRBV18; 9 bases agree with TRBD1. The J segment lost 1 base and the V segment lost 8 bases, leaving 8 bases of the junction unmatched. CDR3 length equals 16 residues. Germline V gives CDR1 KGHSH, CDR2 LQKENI. DNA of the CDR3: TGTGCCAGCGAACAAGACAGGGGGTTGAACACCGGGGAGCTGTTTTTT. Its protein product is CASEQDRGLNTGELFF. Full variable domain (missing parts from reference TRBV18 and TRBJ2-2): NAGVMQNPRHLVRRRGQEARLRCSPMKGHSHVYWYRQLPEEGLKFMVYLQKENIIDESGMPKERFSAEFPKEGPSILRIQQVVRGDSAAYFCASEQDRGLNTGELFFGEGSRLTVL.

V gene TRBV19 combines with J gene TRBJ2-1, with unresolved D. The germline CDR1 and CDR2 sequences are LNHDA and SQIVND (reference sequence). The CDR3 has 12 amino acids. The germline V and J ends were trimmed by 1 base and 6 bases, with 4 bases remaining between them. CDR3 DNA: TGTGCCAGTAGTATAGGGCTCAATGAGCAGTTCTTC. Its translation is CASSIGLNEQFF.

The genes are TRBV4-1 and TRBJ2-3; possible D gene TRBD2, 5 bases. Germline assignment: CDR1 MGHRA and CDR2 YSYEKL. CDR3 length equals 16 residues. V was shortened by 0 bases and J by 8 bases, with 18 bases between the two germline ends. The CDR3 bases are TGCGCCAGCAGCCAAGAGGAGGTGGCTCCGGCGCCTACGCAGTATTTT. This translates into CASSQEEVAPAPTQYF.

The chain is built from TRBV7-9 and TRBJ2-7; D is perhaps TRBD2 (6 bases). This CDR3 has 15 amino acids. The germline CDR1 and CDR2 sequences are SEHNR and FQNEAQ (reference sequence). Between the trimmed V and J ends, which lost 3 bases and 3 bases, there was a span of 15 bases. The DNA for the CDR3 is TGTGCCAGCAGCTTTGCATCGGGGACTCGCTACGAGCAGTACTTC. Protein sequence: CASSFASGTRYEQYF. Based on the CDR3 plus reference TRBV7-9 and TRBJ2-7, the full variable domain is DTGVSQNPRHKITKRGQNVTFRCDPISEHNRLYWYRQTLGQGPEFLTYFQNEAQLEKSRLLSDRFSAERPKGSFSTLEIQRTEQGDSAMYLCASSFASGTRYEQYFGPGTRLTVT.

V usage is TRBV18 and J usage is TRBJ1-2; D ambiguous. V was cut by 3 bases and J by 4 bases, with 6 bases left in between. From germline, CDR1 is KGHSH and CDR2 LQKENI. The CDR3 consists of 12 residues. The CDR3 loop reads CASSPESYGYTF. CDR3 nucleotides: TGTGCCAGCTCACCTGAGAGCTATGGCTACACCTTC.

The chain carries TRBV6-1 and TRBJ1-1; possibly TRBD1 for D (5 bases). The germline CDR1 and CDR2 sequences are MNHNS and SASEGT. The CDR3 is 11 residues long. Trimming removed 11 bases at V and 5 bases at J, with 12 bases between. Here the CDR3 DNA reads TGTGCCTTCCGGGGGGAGACTGAAGCTTTCTTT. Translation: CAFRGETEAFF.

This rearrangement joins TRBV5-1 to TRBJ1-6; possible D gene TRBD1, 6 bases. V was clipped by 4 bases and J by 5 bases, with 10 bases between them. This CDR3 is 14 amino acids long. Germline V gives CDR1 SGHRS, CDR2 YFSETQ. The CDR3 sequence is CASSPQGNNSPLHF. In nucleotides, the CDR3 is TGCGCCAGCAGCCCACAGGGAAATAATTCACCCCTCCACTTT.

This rearrangement joins TRBV10-2 to TRBJ1-2, with D perhaps TRBD1 (6 bases). V lost 5 bases to trimming and J lost 8 bases, with 12 bases between them. This CDR3 region has 12 residues. From germline, CDR1 is WSHSY and CDR2 SAAADI. The CDR3 bases are TGCGCCAGCAGTCCAGGGGAAAGCGGCTACACCTTC. The encoded protein is CASSPGESGYTF.

The chain employs TRBV14 and TRBJ2-2; 12 bases map to TRBD2. V trimming: 6 bases; J trimming: 5 bases; junction bases outside the gene matches: 1. The CDR3 runs 14 residues. Germline V gives CDR1 SGHDN, CDR2 FVKESK. The CDR3, as DNA: TGTGCCAGCAGACTAGCGGGGGGAACCGGGGAGCTGTTTTTT. Amino acids: CASRLAGGTGELFF.

This chain links TRBV5-1 with TRBJ2-6; tentative D call: TRBD1 (5 bases). V dropped 4 bases and J dropped 4 bases, with 15 bases sitting between them. Germline V CDR1 and CDR2: SGHRS, YFSETQ. This CDR3 comprises 16 residues. In DNA, the CDR3 is TGCGCCAGCAGCGTGATAGGTGGGGCCGGGGCCAACGTCCTGACTTTC. It yields the protein CASSVIGGAGANVLTF.

A few counts support this clone. The chain carries TRBV5-4 and TRBJ2-1, with 8 bases fitting TRBD2. The CDR3 loop spans 15 amino acids. Germline V CDR1 and CDR2: SGHNT, YYREEE (reference sequence). V shed 4 bases and J 8 bases; nucleotides not matched to a gene: 11. The CDR3 sequence is CASSPGGGGIDEQFF. In nucleotides, the CDR3 is TGTGCCAGCAGCCCCGGGGGGGGAGGAATAGATGAGCAGTTCTTC.

This clone was recorded once. The V gene is TRBV5-1, the J gene TRBJ1-1; TRBD1 agrees at 10 bases. Per the germline V gene, CDR1 is SGHRS and CDR2 is YFSETQ. The CDR3 is made up of 14 amino acids. With 2 bases clipped from V and 10 bases from J, the junction kept 8 bases outside the gene matches. The CDR3 protein is CASSLAGQGSAAFF. CDR3 DNA sequence: TGCGCCAGCAGCTTAGCGGGACAGGGGAGCGCAGCTTTCTTT.

This rearrangement joins TRBV7-2 to TRBJ1-3; D may be TRBD1 (5 bases). V was clipped by 4 bases and J by 0 bases, with 16 bases between them. CDR1 is SGHTA and CDR2 is FQGNSA in the germline V gene. This CDR3 spans 17 amino acids. The CDR3 is CASSSRGSGHSGNTIYF. The CDR3, as DNA: TGTGCCAGCAGCTCCCGGGGGTCGGGTCACTCTGGAAACACCATATATTTT.

The chain uses TRBV30 and TRBJ2-3, with 9 bases lining up with TRBD2. The CDR3 is 14 amino acids. Germline loops: CDR1 GTSNPN, CDR2 SVGIG (reference sequence). V trimming: 1 base; J trimming: 1 base; junction bases outside the gene matches: 0. As DNA, the CDR3 is TGTGCCTGGAGTGCTAGCGGGGGCACAGATACGCAGTATTTT. It encodes CAWSASGGTDTQYF.

This clone was seen just once. The CDR3 region has the DNA TGTGCCAGCAGCGAAAGAGGACAGGGGCGGAACTTTTACAATGAGCAGTTCTTC. The encoded protein is CASSERGQGRNFYNEQFF. The V gene is TRBV6-1, the J gene TRBJ2-1, with 9 bases aligning to TRBD1. V lost 6 bases, J lost 4 bases, and 16 bases stayed unmatched. The germline V gene has CDR1 MNHNS and CDR2 SASEGT. The CDR3 covers 18 residues.

This clone was picked up a small number of times. This chain joins TRBV5-6 and TRBJ1-4; a possible D gene is TRBD1 (5 bases). The CDR3 length is 17 residues. Germline lookup yields CDR1 SGHDT and CDR2 YYEEEE. V gave up 1 base and J gave up 8 bases, with 21 bases separating them. CDR3: CASSLKAGIAFSEKLFF. The CDR3 DNA follows: TGTGCCAGCAGCTTGAAAGCAGGGATTGCCTTTTCCGAAAAACTGTTTTTT.

This clone was counted only a few times. V gene TRBV7-8 combines with J gene TRBJ2-1, with 11 bases that match TRBD2. Germline V gene sequence: CDR1 SGHVS, CDR2 FQNEAQ. The CDR3 is made up of 19 amino acids. J gave up 3 bases and V 0 bases, and 10 bases lay outside the gene matches. DNA for the CDR3: TGTGCCAGCAGCTTAGCGTCGGATAGCGGGGGGGCTCTCTACAATGAGCAGTTCTTC. The encoded protein is CASSLASDSGGALYNEQFF.